Below, 30 T cell receptor beta chains from the same sample are listed, as sequenced in a study of blood T cell repertoires in COVID-19 (dated by TCRdb to 2018 to 2021). The library was generated by the immunoSEQ multiplex PCR assay. Here the immuneACCESS table is served through TCRdb, limited to in-frame sequences with V and J called. Missing clones are a known gap in these copies; in checked studies unresolved V genes cover under half, and the rest lacks a known reason. The sample table contains approximately 190,000 clones; only one count was recorded for more than 75% of them. 6% of the sample lies in the top ten. The sequencing input was peripheral blood. The receptors were gathered from a man aged 35-49 years with active or convalescent COVID-19.

The V gene is TRBV19, the J gene TRBJ1-1; D is unresolved. Germline V CDR1 and CDR2: LNHDA, SQIVND (reference sequence). V lost 3 bases and J 10 bases, leaving 12 bases between the germline ends. CDR3 length: 12 amino acids. The CDR3, as DNA: TGTGCCAGTAGTATTGGCCGCTTTCGAGCTTTCTTT. It encodes CASSIGRFRAFF. Using reference TRBV19 and TRBJ1-1 for the parts outside the CDR3, the full variable domain is DGGITQSPKYLFRKEGQNVTLSCEQNLNHDAMYWYRQDPGQGLRLIYYSQIVNDFQKGDIAEGYSVSREKKESFPLTVTSAQKNPTAFYLCASSIGRFRAFFGQGTRLTVV.

J is TRBJ2-7 and V is TRBV7-9; D gene ambiguous. Per the germline V gene, CDR1 is SEHNR and CDR2 is FQNEAQ (reference sequence). V lost 2 bases and J lost 1, with 6 bases in between. The length of the CDR3 is 13 residues. The CDR3, as DNA: TGTGCCAGCAGCTTACCGAGTTCCTACGAGCAGTACTTC. As protein: CASSLPSSYEQYF.

This rearrangement joins TRBV5-1 to TRBJ2-1; 11 nucleotides align to TRBD2. The J segment lost 4 bases and the V segment lost 2 bases, leaving 2 bases of the junction unmatched. Germline V gives CDR1 SGHRS, CDR2 YFSETQ. The CDR3 runs 15 residues. CDR3 residues: CASSFGLAGYNEQFF. Written as DNA, the CDR3 is TGCGCCAGCAGCTTCGGACTAGCGGGTTACAATGAGCAGTTCTTC.

The table lists this clone with a few counts. V is TRBV6-1 and J is TRBJ2-7; possibly TRBD1 for D (5 bases). V gave up 0 bases and J gave up 5 bases, with 17 bases separating them. This CDR3 spans 16 amino acids. Germline lookup yields CDR1 MNHNS and CDR2 SASEGT. CDR3 nucleotide sequence: TGTGCCAGCAGTGAAGCCAGGGTCCGACCGGATGACGAGCAGTACTTC. It yields the protein CASSEARVRPDDEQYF.

The chain uses TRBV12-3 or TRBV12-4 and TRBJ1-5; 7 bases fit TRBD1. This CDR3 comprises 13 residues. V lost 3 bases to trimming and J lost 5 bases; unmatched junction nucleotides: 1. The CDR3 DNA reads TGTGCCAGCAGTTTTGGGACAGATCAGCCCCAGCATTTT. It codes for CASSFGTDQPQHF.

This clone was seen a few times. The V call is TRBV19, the J call TRBJ2-7, with 7 bases that match TRBD1. The CDR3 spans 13 residues. Germline V gives CDR1 LNHDA, CDR2 SQIVND (reference sequence). Germline trimming cut 11 bases from V and 0 bases from J; bases unmatched to any gene: 7. The CDR3 here is CAVRDSISYEQYF. CDR3 nucleotides: TGTGCCGTACGGGACAGTATCTCCTACGAGCAGTACTTC. Supplemented by reference TRBV19 and TRBJ2-7, the full variable domain reads DGGITQSPKYLFRKEGQNVTLSCEQNLNHDAMYWYRQDPGQGLRLIYYSQIVNDFQKGDIAEGYSVSREKKESFPLTVTSAQKNPTAFYLCAVRDSISYEQYFGPGTRLTVT.

CDR3 nucleotide sequence: TGTGCCAGCAGTTTGACAGAAAACTATGGCTACACCTTC. Translating it yields CASSLTENYGYTF. The V call is TRBV11-2, the J call TRBJ1-2, with a tentative D call TRBD1 (5 bases). Germline V CDR1 and CDR2: SGHAT, FQNNGV. The CDR3 length is 13 residues. V gave up 6 bases and J gave up 2 bases, with 10 bases separating them.

The rearrangement joins TRBV5-1 to TRBJ2-7; weak D call: TRBD2 (5 bases). The germline CDR1 and CDR2 sequences are SGHRS and YFSETQ. The CDR3 spans 17 residues. The V end lost 1 base, the J end lost 2 bases, and 19 bases lay between the germline ends. The CDR3 bases are TGCGCCAGCAGCTTGTTATACGGGAACCCAAGAACCTACGAGCAGTACTTC. Translated, it gives CASSLLYGNPRTYEQYF.

The chain has TRBV13 and TRBJ1-3; D remains ambiguous. Per the germline V gene, CDR1 is PRHDT and CDR2 is FYEKMQ (reference sequence). This CDR3 spans 16 amino acids. Trimming removed 3 bases from V and 2 bases from J, with 14 bases in between. The CDR3 reads CASSFWETQTGNTIYF. CDR3 sequence (DNA): TGTGCCAGCAGCTTTTGGGAGACGCAGACTGGAAACACCATATATTTT.

The rearrangement joins TRBV28 to TRBJ2-4; 7 bases agree with TRBD1. The CDR3 spans 16 residues. Germline assignment: CDR1 MDHEN and CDR2 SYDVKM. The V and J ends lost 4 bases and 6 bases, in that order; junction bases with no gene match: 12. The CDR3 nucleotides read TGTGCCAGCAGTTCGTACTTACCGGGACAGACAAACATTCAGTACTTC. This sequence encodes CASSSYLPGQTNIQYF. The full variable domain, its missing parts supplied by reference TRBV28 and TRBJ2-4, is DVKVTQSSRYLVKRTGEKVFLECVQDMDHENMFWYRQDPGLGLRLIYFSYDVKMKEKGDIPEGYSVSREKKERFSLILESASTNQTSMYLCASSSYLPGQTNIQYFGAGTRLSVL.

In the case of this clone: Other DNA variants within this sample encode the same CDR3. This rearrangement joins TRBV7-2 to TRBJ2-7; D gene ambiguous. Trimming shortened V by 3 bases and J by 0 bases, and 3 bases separated the two germline ends. The CDR3 contains 12 residues. Germline CDR1 is SGHTA and CDR2 is FQGNSA. DNA for the CDR3: TGTGCCAGCAGCTTCAGCTCCTACGAGCAGTACTTC. Translating gives CASSFSSYEQYF. Full variable domain (remainder filled in from reference TRBV7-2 and TRBJ2-7): GAGVSQSPSNKVTEKGKDVELRCDPISGHTALYWYRQSLGQGLEFLIYFQGNSAPDKSGLPSDRFSAERTGGSVSTLTIQRTQQEDSAVYLCASSFSSYEQYFGPGTRLTVT.

J is TRBJ2-2 and V is TRBV6-5; 10 nucleotides agree with TRBD1. The germline CDR1 and CDR2 sequences are MNHEY and SVGAGI. The junction had 2 bases not matched to a gene; V was cut back by 7 bases and J by 0 bases. The CDR3 length is 15 residues. The CDR3 coding sequence is TGTGCCAGCACTGGACAGGGGGCGAACACCGGGGAGCTGTTTTTT. It yields the protein CASTGQGANTGELFF.

The genes are TRBV14 and TRBJ2-3; the D gene is possibly TRBD2 (5 bases). Germline V CDR1 and CDR2: SGHDN, FVKESK. The CDR3 has 16 amino acids. Trimming stripped 1 base from V and 0 bases from J, with 11 bases between. CDR3 residues: CASSQGWEFSTDTQYF. The CDR3 region has the DNA TGTGCCAGCAGCCAAGGATGGGAGTTTAGCACAGATACGCAGTATTTT.

The V call is TRBV7-8, the J call TRBJ2-3; D gene uncertain. Germline values: CDR1 SGHVS, CDR2 FQNEAQ. V was trimmed by 5 bases and J by 0 bases, leaving 15 bases between them. The CDR3 spans 16 residues. CDR3 DNA sequence: TGTGCCAGCAGCCCTCTCCTCGAAACTAGCACAGATACGCAGTATTTT. Its protein is CASSPLLETSTDTQYF.

The rearrangement links TRBV19 to TRBJ1-1, with TRBD1 matching over 11 bases. The CDR3 contains 15 residues. Germline CDR1 reads LNHDA; CDR2 reads SQIVND (reference sequence). Trimming took 5 bases from V and 7 from J; bases not matched to a gene: 9. CDR3 loop: CASSPVPGQGDEAFF. The CDR3 DNA follows: TGTGCCAGTAGTCCGGTCCCGGGACAGGGGGATGAAGCTTTCTTT.

This clone appeared once. The V gene is TRBV18, the J gene TRBJ1-5; TRBD1 might be the D (6 bases). This CDR3 spans 16 amino acids. Trimming took off 3 bases at V and 6 bases at J, with 18 bases between the two ends. CDR1 KGHSH and CDR2 LQKENI come from the germline V gene. The CDR3 DNA sequence: TGTGCCAGCTCACCCTTAGGGACACATTCGGGTCAGCCCCAGCATTTT. It translates to CASSPLGTHSGQPQHF.

V and J are TRBV5-1 and TRBJ2-2; 7 bases line up with TRBD1. The J segment lost 4 bases and the V segment lost 4 bases, leaving 7 bases of the junction unmatched. Germline V gene sequence: CDR1 SGHRS, CDR2 YFSETQ. The CDR3 contains 15 residues. The CDR3 sequence: CASSLTGSTTGELFF. CDR3 nucleotides: TGCGCCAGCAGCCTGACAGGGTCGACCACCGGGGAGCTGTTTTTT.

This clone was seen once. The chain is built from TRBV5-4 and TRBJ1-1, with a possible D match to TRBD1 (5 bases). With 0 bases removed from V and 1 base from J, the gap between germline ends came to 10 bases. Germline V lookup: CDR1 SGHNT, CDR2 YYREEE (reference sequence). There are 15 residues in the CDR3. The CDR3 reads CASSLATGGNTEAFF. CDR3 nucleotide sequence: TGTGCCAGCAGCTTGGCCACGGGGGGGAACACTGAAGCTTTCTTT.

The chain employs TRBV12-5 and TRBJ1-1; possible D gene TRBD1, 5 bases. Trimming stripped 2 bases from V and 5 bases from J, with 12 bases between. The CDR3 consists of 14 residues. Looked up from germline, CDR1 is LGHNT and CDR2 is FRNRAP. The CDR3 bases are TGTGCTAGTGGTTTGCCAGGGAGGCGTACTGAAGCTTTCTTT. This translates into CASGLPGRRTEAFF.

This rearrangement joins TRBV6-5 to TRBJ2-7, with D maybe TRBD1 (5 bases). The germline V gene has CDR1 MNHEY and CDR2 SVGAGI. Trimming pared 0 bases from V and 6 bases from J, leaving 12 bases between. The CDR3 loop spans 14 amino acids. The CDR3 nucleotides read TGTGCCAGCAGTTACTCGTCAGGGATTGGCGAGCAGTACTTC. Amino acid sequence: CASSYSSGIGEQYF.

The chain recombines TRBV7-9 with TRBJ1-3; D is unclear. The V end was cut by 2 bases, the J end by 4 bases, with 6 bases between. The germline CDR1 and CDR2 sequences are SEHNR and FQNEAQ (reference sequence). CDR3 length: 13 amino acids. CDR3 nucleotides: TGTGCCAGCAGCTTATCCCAGGGAAACACCATATATTTT. It is translated as CASSLSQGNTIYF.

V usage is TRBV30 and J usage is TRBJ1-2; D unclear. The CDR3 loop spans 13 amino acids. Germline values: CDR1 GTSNPN, CDR2 SVGIG (reference sequence). Trimming took 1 base from V and 4 from J, leaving 10 bases between them. CDR3 amino acids: CAWSAPVLYGYTF. Here the CDR3 DNA reads TGTGCCTGGAGTGCCCCTGTCCTCTATGGCTACACCTTC.

This clone appeared a single time. For the CDR3, the DNA is TGTGCCAGCAGCCCCAAGGTGGGGCCCTATGGCTACACCTTC. Translation gives CASSPKVGPYGYTF. The rearrangement joins TRBV11-2 to TRBJ1-2; D is perhaps TRBD1 (5 bases). The V and J ends lost 5 bases and 4 bases respectively, with 14 bases between them. CDR3 length: 14 residues. Per the germline V gene, CDR1 is SGHAT and CDR2 is FQNNGV.

DNA for the CDR3: TGTGCCAGCAGCCGACCCCCACAGACCTCTGGAAACACCATATATTTT. Translated, it gives CASSRPPQTSGNTIYF. The chain employs TRBV7-9 and TRBJ1-3; D not resolved. This CDR3 is built from 16 residues. Germline lookup yields CDR1 SEHNR and CDR2 FQNEAQ (reference sequence). Trimming took off 5 bases at V and 0 bases at J, with 14 bases between the two ends.

The chain employs TRBV6-1 and TRBJ1-5; D is unclear. The CDR3 is 16 residues long. The ends were cut back, 2 bases at V and 1 base at J, with 12 bases in the middle. The germline V gene encodes CDR1 MNHNS and CDR2 SASEGT. CDR3 bases: TGTGCCAGCAGTGAATATACGGGGTTGAGCAATCAGCCCCAGCATTTT. As protein: CASSEYTGLSNQPQHF.

This clone was recorded only once. This sequence joins TRBV5-5 and TRBJ2-5; tentative D call: TRBD1 (5 bases). Per the germline V gene, CDR1 is SGHKS and CDR2 is YYEKEE (reference sequence). This CDR3 is 14 amino acids long. V gave up 2 bases and J gave up 5 bases, with 13 bases separating them. The CDR3 DNA follows: TGTGCCAGCAGCTTCAAGGGGCTTGGGGAGACCCAGTACTTC. Translation gives CASSFKGLGETQYF.

The chain employs TRBV29-1 and TRBJ1-3, with D perhaps TRBD1 (6 bases). The germline V gene encodes CDR1 SQVTM and CDR2 ANQGSEA. The CDR3 is 16 residues long. V was pared by 3 bases and J by 0 bases, with 15 bases between. The CDR3 DNA reads as TGCAGCGTTGAGGGACCTCAGGGGAACTCTGGAAACACCATATATTTT. Amino acid sequence: CSVEGPQGNSGNTIYF.

J is TRBJ2-2 and V is TRBV2; TRBD2 matches 14 bases. Germline trimming cut 3 bases from V and 4 bases from J; bases unmatched to any gene: 7. From germline, CDR1 is SNHLY and CDR2 FYNNEI. The CDR3 length is 18 residues. The CDR3 coding sequence is TGTGCCAGCAGTGATTTGGGACTAGCGGGGGTCGGCACCGGGGAGCTGTTTTTT. Encoded protein: CASSDLGLAGVGTGELFF.

The J gene is TRBJ1-1, the V gene TRBV5-1; 9 bases agree with TRBD1. Unmatched junction bases numbered 7, after V lost 4 bases and J lost 0 bases. CDR1 is SGHRS and CDR2 is YFSETQ in the germline V gene. The CDR3 is 16 residues long. CDR3 nucleotides: TGCGCCAGCAGCGCTGGGACAGGGAGGATGAACACTGAAGCTTTCTTT. It yields the protein CASSAGTGRMNTEAFF.

V usage is TRBV5-4 and J usage is TRBJ1-6; possible D gene TRBD1, 6 bases. V lost 4 bases and J lost 11, with 16 bases in between. The CDR3 loop spans 14 amino acids. The germline V gene has CDR1 SGHNT and CDR2 YYREEE (reference sequence). The CDR3, as DNA: TGTGCCAGCAGCACCGGACAGTCTGGAGCACCCCTCCACTTT. Amino acid sequence: CASSTGQSGAPLHF. Variable domain in full (rest from reference TRBV5-4 and TRBJ1-6): ETGVTQSPTHLIKTRGQQVTLRCSSQSGHNTVSWYQQALGQGPQFIFQYYREEENGRGNFPPRFSGLQFPNYSSELNVNALELDDSALYLCASSTGQSGAPLHFGNGTRLTVT.